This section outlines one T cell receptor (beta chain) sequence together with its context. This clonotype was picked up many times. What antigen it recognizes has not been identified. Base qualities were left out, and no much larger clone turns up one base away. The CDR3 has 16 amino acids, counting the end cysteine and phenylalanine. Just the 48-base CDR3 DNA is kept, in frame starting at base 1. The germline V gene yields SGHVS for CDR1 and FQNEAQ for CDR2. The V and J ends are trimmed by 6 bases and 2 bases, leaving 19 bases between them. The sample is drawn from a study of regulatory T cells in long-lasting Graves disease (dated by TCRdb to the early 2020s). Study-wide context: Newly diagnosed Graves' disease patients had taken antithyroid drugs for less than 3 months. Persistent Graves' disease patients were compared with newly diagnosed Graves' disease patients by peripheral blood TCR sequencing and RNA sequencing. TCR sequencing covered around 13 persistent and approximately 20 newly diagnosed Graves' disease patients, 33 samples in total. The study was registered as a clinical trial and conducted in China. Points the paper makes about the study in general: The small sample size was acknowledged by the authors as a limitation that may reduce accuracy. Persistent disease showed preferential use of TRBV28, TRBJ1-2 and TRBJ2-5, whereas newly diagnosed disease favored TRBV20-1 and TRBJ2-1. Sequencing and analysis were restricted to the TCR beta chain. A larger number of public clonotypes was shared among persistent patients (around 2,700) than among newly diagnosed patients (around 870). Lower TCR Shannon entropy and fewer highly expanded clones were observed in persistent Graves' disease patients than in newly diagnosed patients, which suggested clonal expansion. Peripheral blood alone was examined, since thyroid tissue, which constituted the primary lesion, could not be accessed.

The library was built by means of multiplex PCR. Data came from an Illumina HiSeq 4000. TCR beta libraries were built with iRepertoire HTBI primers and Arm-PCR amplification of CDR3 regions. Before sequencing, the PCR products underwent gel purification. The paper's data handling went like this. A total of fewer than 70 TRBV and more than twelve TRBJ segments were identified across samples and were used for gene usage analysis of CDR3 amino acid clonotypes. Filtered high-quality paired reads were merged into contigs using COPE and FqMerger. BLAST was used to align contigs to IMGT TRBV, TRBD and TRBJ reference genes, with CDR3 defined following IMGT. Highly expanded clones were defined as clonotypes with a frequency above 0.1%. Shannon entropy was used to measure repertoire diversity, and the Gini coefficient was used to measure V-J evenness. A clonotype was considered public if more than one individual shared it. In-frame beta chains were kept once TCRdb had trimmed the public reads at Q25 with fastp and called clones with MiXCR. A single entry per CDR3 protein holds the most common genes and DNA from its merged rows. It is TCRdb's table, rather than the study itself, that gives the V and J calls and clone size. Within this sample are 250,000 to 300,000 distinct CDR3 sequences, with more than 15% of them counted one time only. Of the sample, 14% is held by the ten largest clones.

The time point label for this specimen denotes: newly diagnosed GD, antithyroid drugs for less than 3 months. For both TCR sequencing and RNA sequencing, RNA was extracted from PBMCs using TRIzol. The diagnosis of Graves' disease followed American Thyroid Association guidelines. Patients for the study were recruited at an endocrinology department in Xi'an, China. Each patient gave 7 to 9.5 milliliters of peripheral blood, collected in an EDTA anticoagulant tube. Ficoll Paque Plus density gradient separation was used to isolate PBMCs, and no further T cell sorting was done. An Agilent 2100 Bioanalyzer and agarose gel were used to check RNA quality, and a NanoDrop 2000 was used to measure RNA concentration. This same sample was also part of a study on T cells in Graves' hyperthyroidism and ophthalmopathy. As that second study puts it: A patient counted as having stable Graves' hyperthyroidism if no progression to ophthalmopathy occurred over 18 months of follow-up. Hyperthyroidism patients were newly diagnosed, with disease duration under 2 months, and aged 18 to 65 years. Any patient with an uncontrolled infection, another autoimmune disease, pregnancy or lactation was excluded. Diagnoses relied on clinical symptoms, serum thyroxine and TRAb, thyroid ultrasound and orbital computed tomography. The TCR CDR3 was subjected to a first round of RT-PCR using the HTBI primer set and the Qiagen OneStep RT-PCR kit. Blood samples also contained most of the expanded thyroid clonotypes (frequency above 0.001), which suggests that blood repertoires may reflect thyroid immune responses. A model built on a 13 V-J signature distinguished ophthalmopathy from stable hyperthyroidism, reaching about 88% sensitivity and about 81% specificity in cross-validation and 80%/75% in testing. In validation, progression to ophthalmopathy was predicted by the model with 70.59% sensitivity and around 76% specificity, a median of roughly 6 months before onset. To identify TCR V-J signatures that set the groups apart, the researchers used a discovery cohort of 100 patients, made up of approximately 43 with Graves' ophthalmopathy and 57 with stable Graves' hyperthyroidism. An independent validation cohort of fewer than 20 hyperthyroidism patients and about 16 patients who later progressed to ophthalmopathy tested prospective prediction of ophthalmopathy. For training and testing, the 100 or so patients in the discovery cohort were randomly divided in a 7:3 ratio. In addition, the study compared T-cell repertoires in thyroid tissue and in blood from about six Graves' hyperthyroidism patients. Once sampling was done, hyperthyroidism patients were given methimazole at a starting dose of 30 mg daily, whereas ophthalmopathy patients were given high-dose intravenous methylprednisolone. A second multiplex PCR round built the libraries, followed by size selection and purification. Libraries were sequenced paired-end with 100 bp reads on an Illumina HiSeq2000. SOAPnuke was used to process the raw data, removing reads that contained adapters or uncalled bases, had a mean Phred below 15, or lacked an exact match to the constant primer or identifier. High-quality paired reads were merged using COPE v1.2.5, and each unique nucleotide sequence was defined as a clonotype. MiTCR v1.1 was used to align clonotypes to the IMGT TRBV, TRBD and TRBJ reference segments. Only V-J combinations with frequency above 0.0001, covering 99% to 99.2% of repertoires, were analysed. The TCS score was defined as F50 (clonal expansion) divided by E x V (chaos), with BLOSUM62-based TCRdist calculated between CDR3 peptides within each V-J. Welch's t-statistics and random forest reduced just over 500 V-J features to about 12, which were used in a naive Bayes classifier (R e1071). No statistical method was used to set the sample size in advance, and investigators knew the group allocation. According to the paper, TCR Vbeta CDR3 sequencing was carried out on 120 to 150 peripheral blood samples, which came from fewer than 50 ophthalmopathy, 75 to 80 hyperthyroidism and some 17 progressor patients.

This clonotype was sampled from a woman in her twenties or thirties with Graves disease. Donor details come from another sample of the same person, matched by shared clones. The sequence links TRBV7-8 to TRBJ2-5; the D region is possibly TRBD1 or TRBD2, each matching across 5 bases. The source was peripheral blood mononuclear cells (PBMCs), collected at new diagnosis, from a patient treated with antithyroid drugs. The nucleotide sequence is TGTGCCAGCAGAAGCCGGCGGGCGACAGATCAAGAGACCCAGTACTTC. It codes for CASRSRRATDQETQYF. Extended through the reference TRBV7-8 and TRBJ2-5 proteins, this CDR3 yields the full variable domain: GAGVSQSPRYKVAKRGQDVALRCDPISGHVSLFWYQQALGQGPEFLTYFQNEAQLDKSGLPSDRFFAERPEGSVSTLKIQRTQQEDSAVYLCASRSRRATDQETQYFGPGTRLLVL.